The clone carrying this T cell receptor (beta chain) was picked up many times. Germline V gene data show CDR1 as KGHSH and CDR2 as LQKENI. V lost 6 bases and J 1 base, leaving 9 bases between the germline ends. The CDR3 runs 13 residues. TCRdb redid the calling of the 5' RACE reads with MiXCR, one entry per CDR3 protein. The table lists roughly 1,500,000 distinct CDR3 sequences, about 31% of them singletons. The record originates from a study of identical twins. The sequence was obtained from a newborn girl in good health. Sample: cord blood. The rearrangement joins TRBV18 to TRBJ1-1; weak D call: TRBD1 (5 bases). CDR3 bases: TGTGCCAGCTCCCACGGACAGAACACTGAAGCTTTCTTT. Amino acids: CASSHGQNTEAFF. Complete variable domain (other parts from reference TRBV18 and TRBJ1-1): NAGVMQNPRHLVRRRGQEARLRCSPMKGHSHVYWYRQLPEEGLKFMVYLQKENIIDESGMPKERFSAEFPKEGPSILRIQQVVRGDSAAYFCASSHGQNTEAFFGQGTRLTVV.